This section outlines one T cell receptor (beta chain) sequence together with its context. The antigen remains undetermined. V was shortened by 2 bases and J by 5 bases, with 16 bases between the two germline ends. This CDR3 spans 15 amino acids. Germline V gene lookup returns CDR1 SGHRS and CDR2 YFSETQ. This sample was included in a study of immune evolution from preneoplasia to lung adenocarcinoma. General observations from the study: T cell clonality was higher in KRAS-mutant than EGFR-mutant or wild-type nodules.

Clones were sequenced by immunoSEQ multiplex PCR, and TCRdb holds only the in-frame ones, with some missing. Among approximately 4,000 clones listed, just over 85% were seen once. The sequence was obtained from a donor older than 65 with lung adenocarcinoma. The chain links TRBV5-1 to TRBJ1-2; no firm D call. The sequenced sample was FFPE minimally invasive lung adenocarcinoma tissue. CDR3 coding DNA: TGCGCCAGCAGCTTCAGCCCCGAGGTCGCTTATGGCTACACCTTC. It encodes CASSFSPEVAYGYTF.